This TCR beta chain is from a study of human T cells and chemical hapten exposure. Findings of the study overall: With DPC sensitization, TCRs exceeding 1 in 1000 frequency showed no change.

TCRdb ran MiXCR on the RACE reads and lists one entry per CDR3 protein. The sample has roughly 130,000 distinct CDR3 sequences; approximately 8.3% are singletons. Time point defined: healthy volunteer bleed at 2 weeks. Total RNA was extracted from unfractionated whole blood. Comments on this clonotype: Antigen unknown.

The CDR3 has 17 amino acids. After removal of 6 bases from V and 7 bases from J, the junction contained 16 bases not matched to a gene. The germline CDR1 and CDR2 sequences are SGHTA and FQGNSA. Sequencing was done on a sample of whole blood. V usage is TRBV7-2 and J usage is TRBJ1-4; 8 bases fit TRBD1. The clonotype was recovered from a male donor in good health. Some clones in this sample may be carry-over from other donors' samples. The DNA of the CDR3 is TGTGCCAGCAGGCCCGGACAGGGAAAGGCTAATGGTGAAAAACTGTTTTTT. Amino acids: CASRPGQGKANGEKLFF.